Listed here are 5 T cell receptor beta chains from one sample, sequenced in a study of T cells in Graves' hyperthyroidism and ophthalmopathy. Amplified TCR beta CDR3 regions derived from RNA transcripts. A first-round RT-PCR of the TCR CDR3 used the HTBI primer set. TCRdb re-derived calls from the multiplex PCR reads in MiXCR, one entry per CDR3 protein. This table holds over 400,000 distinct CDR3 sequences, roughly 14% found once. The sample consisted of blood. Every receptor here comes from a young man with Graves' ophthalmopathy.

The table lists this clonotype with many counts. The J gene is TRBJ1-1, the V gene TRBV29-1; tentative D call: TRBD1 (6 bases). V lost 2 bases and J lost 7, with 14 bases in between. Germline CDR1 reads SQVTM; CDR2 reads ANQGSEA. The CDR3 runs to 13 residues. The CDR3 loop reads CSVELRQAIEAFF. In DNA, the CDR3 is TGCAGCGTTGAACTCCGACAGGCGATTGAAGCTTTCTTT.

This clonotype was counted many times. The chain's CDR3 is CASSLSRASGGRTDTQYF. The CDR3 region has the DNA TGTGCCAGCAGTCTTTCCCGGGCTAGCGGGGGCCGCACAGATACGCAGTATTTT. The rearrangement joins TRBV2 to TRBJ2-3; 10 nucleotides line up with TRBD2. The length of the CDR3 is 18 residues. From germline, CDR1 is SNHLY and CDR2 FYNNEI. V gave up 5 bases and J gave up 1 base; unmatched junction bases: 12.

This chain uses TRBV19 with TRBJ1-6; 8 nucleotides line up with TRBD1. The CDR3 is 14 residues long. V shed 5 bases, J shed 6 bases, and the junction held 3 bases outside the gene matches. Per the germline V gene, CDR1 is LNHDA and CDR2 is SQIVND (reference sequence). For the CDR3, the DNA is TGTGCCAGTAGTTCAGGGGGCTTTAATTCACCCCTCCACTTT. Encoded protein: CASSSGGFNSPLHF.

At least ten counts were recorded for this clonotype. The chain couples TRBV20-1 to TRBJ2-7; 9 nucleotides align to TRBD1. The V gene's germline CDR1 is DFQATT and CDR2 SNEGSKA (reference sequence). Germline trimming cut 5 bases from V and 4 bases from J; bases unmatched to any gene: 9. The CDR3 has 14 amino acids. DNA for the CDR3: TGCAGTGCTCACCCCGACAGGGGGGGGTACGAGCAGTACTTC. Amino acids: CSAHPDRGGYEQYF.

The DNA for the CDR3 is TGTGCCAGTAGTAGCAGGGGAGTCCCCGTCGGGCCCCAGCATTTT. This codes for CASSSRGVPVGPQHF. The genes are TRBV19 and TRBJ1-5; TRBD1 is a possible D gene (6 bases). The germline gives CDR1 LNHDA, CDR2 SQIVND (reference sequence). Deletions cut 4 bases from V and 9 bases from J, with 19 bases between. The length of the CDR3 is 15 residues. Filled out from reference TRBV19 and TRBJ1-5, the complete variable domain reads DGGITQSPKYLFRKEGQNVTLSCEQNLNHDAMYWYRQDPGQGLRLIYYSQIVNDFQKGDIAEGYSVSREKKESFPLTVTSAQKNPTAFYLCASSSRGVPVGPQHFGDGTRLSIL.